This T cell receptor beta chain is from a study of CD8 T cells in ankylosing spondylitis. Study results and limitations: Seemingly characteristic of ankylosing spondylitis blood was a TCR beta motif consisting of about 8 highly homologous variants. Reportedly, disease-linked clones are significantly enriched in ankylosing spondylitis patients' matched synovial fluid.

CDR3 size: 12 residues. V lost 6 bases and J lost 4, with 8 bases in between. Remarks on this clonotype: Antigen: not known.

TCRdb re-called the 5' RACE reads with MiXCR, one entry per CDR3 protein. The table has under 550,000 distinct CDR3 sequences, roughly 26% seen once. The chain couples TRBV12-3 or TRBV12-4 to TRBJ2-3; D is possibly TRBD2 (6 bases). The source of this sequence is a male donor with ankylosing spondylitis. What was sequenced was blood, either unsorted or a sorted T cell fraction (not recorded which). For the CDR3, the DNA is TGTGCCAGCAGACCTAGCGCAGATACGCAGTATTTT. Translating it yields CASRPSADTQYF.